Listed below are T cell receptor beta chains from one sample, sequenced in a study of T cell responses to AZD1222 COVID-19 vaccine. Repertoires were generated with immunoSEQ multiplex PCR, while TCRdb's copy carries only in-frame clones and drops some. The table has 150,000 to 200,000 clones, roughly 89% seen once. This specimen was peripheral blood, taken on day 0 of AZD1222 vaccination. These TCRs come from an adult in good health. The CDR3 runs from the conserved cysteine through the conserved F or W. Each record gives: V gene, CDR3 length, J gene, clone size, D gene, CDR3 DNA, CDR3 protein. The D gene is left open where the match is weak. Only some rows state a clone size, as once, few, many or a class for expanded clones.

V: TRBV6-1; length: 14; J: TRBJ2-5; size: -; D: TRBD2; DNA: TGTGCCAGCAGTGAGCCTGCGGGAGGGCCGACCCAGTACTTC; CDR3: CASSEPAGGPTQYF
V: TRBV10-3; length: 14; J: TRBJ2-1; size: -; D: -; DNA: TGTGCCATCAGGAGACTAGACACCTACAATGAGCAGTTCTTC; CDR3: CAIRRLDTYNEQFF
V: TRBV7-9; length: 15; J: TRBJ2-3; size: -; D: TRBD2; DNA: TGTGCCAGCGGCACACTAGCGGGAGCAACAGATACGCAGTATTTT; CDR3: CASGTLAGATDTQYF
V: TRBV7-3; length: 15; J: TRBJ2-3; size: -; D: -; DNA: TGTGCCAGCAGCTTCCCGGCACCGAGCACAGATACGCAGTATTTT; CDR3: CASSFPAPSTDTQYF
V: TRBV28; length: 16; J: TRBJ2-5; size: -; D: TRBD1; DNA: TGTGCCAGCAGTTTATCAGGACAGGGGTCGGTAGAGACCCAGTACTTC; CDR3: CASSLSGQGSVETQYF
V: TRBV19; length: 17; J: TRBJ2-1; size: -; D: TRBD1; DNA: TGTGCCAGTAGTACGGGACAGGGCAATGCCGTATACAATGAGCAGTTCTTC; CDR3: CASSTGQGNAVYNEQFF
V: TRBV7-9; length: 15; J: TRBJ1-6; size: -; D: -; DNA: TGTGCCAGCAGCTTAGATTGGGGAAATAATTCACCCCTCCACTTT; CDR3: CASSLDWGNNSPLHF
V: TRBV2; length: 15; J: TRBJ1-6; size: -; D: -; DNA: TGTGCCAGCAGCGCGGGGAGCTCCTATAATTCACCCCTCCACTTT; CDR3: CASSAGSSYNSPLHF
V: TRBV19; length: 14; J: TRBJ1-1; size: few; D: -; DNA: TGTGCCAGTAGTGTTCGCTTGATGAACACTGAAGCTTTCTTT; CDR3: CASSVRLMNTEAFF
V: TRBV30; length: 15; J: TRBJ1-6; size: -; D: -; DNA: TGTGCCTGGAGGAGTGCTGTCATAAGTAATTCACCCCTCCACTTT; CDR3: CAWRSAVISNSPLHF
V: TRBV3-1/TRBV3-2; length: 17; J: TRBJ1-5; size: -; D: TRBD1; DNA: TGTGCCAGCAGCCAAGGACGACAGGGTTGGAGGAATCAGCCCCAGCATTTT; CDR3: CASSQGRQGWRNQPQHF
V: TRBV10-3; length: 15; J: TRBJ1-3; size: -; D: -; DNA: TGTGCCATCAGTGCCACCTTCTTCTCTGGAAACACCATATATTTT; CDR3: CAISATFFSGNTIYF
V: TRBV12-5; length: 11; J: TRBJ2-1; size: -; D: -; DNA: TGTGCTAGTGGTTTCTACAATGAGCAGTTCTTC; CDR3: CASGFYNEQFF
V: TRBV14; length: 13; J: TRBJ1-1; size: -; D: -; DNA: TGTGCCAGCAGCCCGTATGGGGTCGCTGAAGCTTTCTTT; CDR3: CASSPYGVAEAFF
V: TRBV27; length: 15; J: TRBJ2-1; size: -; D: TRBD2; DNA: TGTGCCAGCAGTTTAGGGACTAGCGGGAGTTCGGAGCAGTTCTTC; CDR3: CASSLGTSGSSEQFF
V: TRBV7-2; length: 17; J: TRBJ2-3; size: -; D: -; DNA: TGTGCCAGCAGCCCCCCCGGGTTCCGAACTAGCACAGATACGCAGTATTTT; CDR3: CASSPPGFRTSTDTQYF
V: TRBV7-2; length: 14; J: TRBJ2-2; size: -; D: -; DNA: TGTGCCAGCAGCTTACAAGGAAGGTCCGGGGAGCTGTTTTTT; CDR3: CASSLQGRSGELFF
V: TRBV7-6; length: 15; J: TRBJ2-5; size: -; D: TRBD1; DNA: TGTGCCAGCAGCTTAGGACAGGGCGTCGGGGAGACCCAGTACTTC; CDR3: CASSLGQGVGETQYF
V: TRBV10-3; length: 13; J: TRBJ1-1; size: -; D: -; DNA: TGTGCCATCCGAGGGAGGGAGAACACTGAAGCTTTCTTT; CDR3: CAIRGRENTEAFF
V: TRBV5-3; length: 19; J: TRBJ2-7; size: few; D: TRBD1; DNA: TGTGCCAGAAGCCAAGGACAGGGGCCGGAATTCGGAAGCTCCTACGAGCAGTACTTC; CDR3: CARSQGQGPEFGSSYEQYF
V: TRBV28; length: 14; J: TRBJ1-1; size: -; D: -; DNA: TGTGCCAGCAGTTTCGTAGTGGGGGCCACTGAAGCTTTCTTT; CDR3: CASSFVVGATEAFF
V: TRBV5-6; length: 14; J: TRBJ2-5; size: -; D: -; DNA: TGTGCCAGCAGCGCCCCAGGGGTCAAAGAGACCCAGTACTTC; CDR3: CASSAPGVKETQYF
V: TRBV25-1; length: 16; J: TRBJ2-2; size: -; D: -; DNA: TGTGCCAGCAGTGAATTCCTTAGCTCGAACACCGGGGAGCTGTTTTTT; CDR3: CASSEFLSSNTGELFF
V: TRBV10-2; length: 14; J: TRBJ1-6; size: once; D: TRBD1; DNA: TGCGCCAGCAGTGGGGACAGGGTTAATTCACCCCTCCACTTT; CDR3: CASSGDRVNSPLHF
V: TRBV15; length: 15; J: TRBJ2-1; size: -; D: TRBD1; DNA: TGTGCCACCAGCAGGTCCGGGACAGGGGACAATGAGCAGTTCTTC; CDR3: CATSRSGTGDNEQFF
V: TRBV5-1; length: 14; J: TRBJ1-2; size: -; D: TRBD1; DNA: TGCGCCAGCAGCAACGGACAGGGGGACTCTGGCTACACCTTC; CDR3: CASSNGQGDSGYTF
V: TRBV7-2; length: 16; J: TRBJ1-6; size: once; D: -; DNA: TGTGCCAGCAGCGGGCCTGGGAGCTCCTATAATTCACCCCTCCACTTT; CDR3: CASSGPGSSYNSPLHF
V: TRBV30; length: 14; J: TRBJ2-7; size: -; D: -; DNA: TGTGCCTGGACATCTGGGGCAGGCTCCTACGAGCAGTACTTC; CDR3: CAWTSGAGSYEQYF
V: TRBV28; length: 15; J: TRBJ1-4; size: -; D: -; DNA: TGTGCCAGCAGCTTCCAGGGGCTTGCTAATGAAAAACTGTTTTTT; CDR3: CASSFQGLANEKLFF
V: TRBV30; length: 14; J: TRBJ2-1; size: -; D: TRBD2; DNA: TGTGCCTGGCTCGGGGGGGGGTCCTACAATGAGCAGTTCTTC; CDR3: CAWLGGGSYNEQFF
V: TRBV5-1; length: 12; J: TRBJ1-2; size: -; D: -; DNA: TGCGCCAGCAGCTTTCAAAGGGATGGCTACACCTTC; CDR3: CASSFQRDGYTF
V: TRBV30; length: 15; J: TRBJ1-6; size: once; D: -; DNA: TGTGCCTGGAGTGAAGGGGTGGGCTATAATTCACCCCTCCACTTT; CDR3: CAWSEGVGYNSPLHF
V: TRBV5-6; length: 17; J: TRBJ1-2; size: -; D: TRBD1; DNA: TGTGCCAGCAGCCCCATCGGAGGGGGCGCGGTAGTCTATGGCTACACCTTC; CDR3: CASSPIGGGAVVYGYTF
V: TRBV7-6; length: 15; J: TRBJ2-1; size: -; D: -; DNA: TGTGCCAGCAGCGCAGGATCGACAGTCCGGAATGAGCAGTTCTTC; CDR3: CASSAGSTVRNEQFF
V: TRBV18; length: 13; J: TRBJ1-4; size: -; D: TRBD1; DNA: TGTGCCAGCTCCATGGACAGGGATGAAAAACTGTTTTTT; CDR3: CASSMDRDEKLFF
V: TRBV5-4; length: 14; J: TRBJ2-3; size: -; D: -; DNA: TGTGCCAGCAGCTTGGATTGGACCACAGATACGCAGTATTTT; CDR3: CASSLDWTTDTQYF
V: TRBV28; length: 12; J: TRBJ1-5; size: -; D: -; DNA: TGTGCCAGCAGTCGGGTTAATCAGCCCCAGCATTTT; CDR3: CASSRVNQPQHF
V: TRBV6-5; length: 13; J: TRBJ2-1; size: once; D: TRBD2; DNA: TGTGCCAGCAGTTACTCCGGGGGGAGGGAGCAGTTCTTC; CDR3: CASSYSGGREQFF
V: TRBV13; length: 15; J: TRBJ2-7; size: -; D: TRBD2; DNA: TGTGCCAGCAGCAGGGGAGCGGGAGGGACCTACGAGCAGTACTTC; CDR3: CASSRGAGGTYEQYF
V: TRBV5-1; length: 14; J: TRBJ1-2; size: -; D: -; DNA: TGCGCCAGCAGCGGGCAGCCTCTGAGCTATGGCTACACCTTC; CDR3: CASSGQPLSYGYTF
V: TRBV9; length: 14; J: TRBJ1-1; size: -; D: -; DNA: TGTGCCAGCAGCGTAGGAGACGGGAACACTGAAGCTTTCTTT; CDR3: CASSVGDGNTEAFF
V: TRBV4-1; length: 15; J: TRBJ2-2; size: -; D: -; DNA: TGCGCCAGCAGCCAAGTAGCACAGAACACCGGGGAGCTGTTTTTT; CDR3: CASSQVAQNTGELFF
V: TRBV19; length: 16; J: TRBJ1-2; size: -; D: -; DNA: TGTGCCAGTAGTCATCAGCGGGAGCGAGGCAACTATGGCTACACCTTC; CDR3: CASSHQRERGNYGYTF
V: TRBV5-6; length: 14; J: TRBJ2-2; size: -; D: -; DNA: TGTGCCAGCAGCCCAAGGGCGAACACCGGGGAGCTGTTTTTT; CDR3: CASSPRANTGELFF
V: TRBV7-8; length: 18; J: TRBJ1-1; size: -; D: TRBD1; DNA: TGTGCCAGCAGCCCCATCCCCCCGGGACAGGGACTAAACACTGAAGCTTTCTTT; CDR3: CASSPIPPGQGLNTEAFF
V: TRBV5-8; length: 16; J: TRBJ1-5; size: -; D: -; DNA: TGTGCCAGCAGCTTGGTGATGACAGGTCCCAATCAGCCCCAGCATTTT; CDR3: CASSLVMTGPNQPQHF
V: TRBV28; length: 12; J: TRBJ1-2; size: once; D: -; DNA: TGTGCCAGCAGTCCCCACAGTTCCGGCTACACCTTC; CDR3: CASSPHSSGYTF
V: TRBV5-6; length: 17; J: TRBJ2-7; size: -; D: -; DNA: TGTGCCAGCAGCCAGCAACCCGGGACTCCGAGCTCCTACGAGCAGTACTTC; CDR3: CASSQQPGTPSSYEQYF
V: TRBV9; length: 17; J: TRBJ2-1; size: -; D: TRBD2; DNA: TGTGCCAGCAGCCCTCCCCCTAGCGGGGGGATTTACAATGAGCAGTTCTTC; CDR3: CASSPPPSGGIYNEQFF
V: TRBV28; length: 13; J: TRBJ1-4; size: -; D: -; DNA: TGTGCCAGCAGTGAGGGGGTTCAAGAAAAACTGTTTTTT; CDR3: CASSEGVQEKLFF
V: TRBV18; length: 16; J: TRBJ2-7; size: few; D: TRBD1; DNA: TGTGCCAGCTCACCACCTGGGACAGGGTCAACCTACGAGCAGTACTTC; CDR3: CASSPPGTGSTYEQYF
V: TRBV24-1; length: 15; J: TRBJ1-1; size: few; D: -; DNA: TGTGCCACCAGTGATTCCCGGGGGGAGAACACTGAAGCTTTCTTT; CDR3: CATSDSRGENTEAFF